The rows below give T cell receptor beta chains drawn from one sample of a study of tumor-infiltrating lymphocytes in localized non-small cell lung cancer. Repertoires were generated with immunoSEQ multiplex PCR, while TCRdb's copy carries only in-frame clones and drops some. The sample includes about 23,000 clones, approximately 73% of them seen just once. What was sequenced was lung tumor tissue. The receptors were sampled from a human donor with non-small cell lung cancer. The CDR3 runs from the conserved cysteine through the conserved F or W. D genes are given only for firm matches. The size entry is marked missing in some rows and otherwise reads once, few, many or a size class.

TRBJ1-4,TRBV4-3,TRBD1,NA,TGCGCTAGGGACAGGGGGCAGACTAATGAAAAACTGTTTTTT,CARDRGQTNEKLFF
TRBJ2-7,TRBV19,NA,NA,TGTGCCAGTAGTATACGGTTTCCCCTGTTGGACGAGCAGTACTTC,CASSIRFPLLDEQYF
TRBJ1-6,TRBV14,NA,NA,TGTGCCAGCAGCCAAGCCCGGAACACTAATAATTCACCCCTCCACTTT,CASSQARNTNNSPLHF
TRBJ1-1,TRBV10-2,NA,few,TGCGCCAGCAGTGAGTCGCTGATAATGAACACTGAAGCTTTCTTT,CASSESLIMNTEAFF
TRBJ2-2,TRBV9,TRBD2,NA,TGTGCCAGCAGCGTTAGCGGGGGGGCCGGGGAGCTGTTTTTT,CASSVSGGAGELFF
TRBJ1-3,TRBV29-1,NA,NA,TGCAGCGCGAAGACAGACCTAAGCTCTGGAAACACCATATATTTT,CSAKTDLSSGNTIYF
TRBJ2-5,TRBV7-2,TRBD2,NA,TGTGCCAGCAGCTTAGCGTCTAGCGGGGGGGTCTCGCAAGAGACCCAGTACTTC,CASSLASSGGVSQETQYF
TRBJ1-1,TRBV29-1,NA,NA,TGCAGCGTGAACAGGGAAACTGAAGCTTTCTTT,CSVNRETEAFF
TRBJ1-1,TRBV7-2,NA,NA,TGTGCTGGGGGGTGGACCACTGAAGCTTTCTTT,CAGGWTTEAFF
TRBJ2-3,TRBV6-6,NA,NA,TGTGCCAGCAGTTTTGGAGATACGCAGTATTTT,CASSFGDTQYF
TRBJ2-2,TRBV15,NA,once,TGTGCCACCAGCAGAGATTGGGGGGGCTTCGGGGAGCTGTTTTTT,CATSRDWGGFGELFF
TRBJ1-6,TRBV14,TRBD1,NA,TGTGCCAGCAGTGGGAGACAGGGAAGTAAGTCACCCCTCCACTTT,CASSGRQGSKSPLHF
TRBJ2-7,TRBV18,TRBD1,NA,TGTGCCAGCTCACCACGACAGGGTGGCGAGCAGTACTTC,CASSPRQGGEQYF
TRBJ1-1,TRBV7-6,NA,NA,TGTGCCAGCAGCTTACAGCAGGGGTGGAACACTGAAGCTTTCTTT,CASSLQQGWNTEAFF
TRBJ1-1,TRBV15,NA,NA,TGTGCCACCAGCAGAGATGGGGTAGCGGTTGAAGCTTTCTTT,CATSRDGVAVEAFF
TRBJ1-4,TRBV1,NA,NA,TGCACCAGCAGCCAGGCCCTGAGTAGGGGGCATGAAAAACTGTTTTTT,CTSSQALSRGHEKLFF
TRBJ1-3,TRBV30,NA,NA,TGTGCCTCCCAACTCCTGAGCTCTGGAAACACCATATATTTT,CASQLLSSGNTIYF
TRBJ2-2,TRBV10-2,NA,NA,TGCGCCACCCGGGCCCTGGCTAGCGCGGACGGGGAGCTGTTTTTT,CATRALASADGELFF
TRBJ1-1,TRBV9,TRBD1,NA,TGTGCCAGCAGCGCGGGACAGGGATTGAACACTGAAGCTTTCTTT,CASSAGQGLNTEAFF
TRBJ2-7,TRBV7-2,TRBD2,NA,TGTGCCAGCACCTTTAGCGGGGGGGCGGTGCAGTACTTC,CASTFSGGAVQYF
TRBJ2-3,TRBV30,TRBD2,NA,TGTGCCTGGTCCCGAACTAGCGGGAGATCTTATACGCAGTATTTT,CAWSRTSGRSYTQYF
TRBJ2-3,TRBV9,NA,NA,TGTGCCAGCAGCTCTCCGGGGGGACAGAGTATCACAAACACAGATACGCAGTATTTT,CASSSPGGQSITNTDTQYF
TRBJ1-4,TRBV30,TRBD1,NA,TGTGCCTGGAGTCTCGGACAGGGGACAACTAATGAAAAACTGTTTTTT,CAWSLGQGTTNEKLFF
TRBJ2-3,TRBV7-9,NA,NA,TGTGCCAGCAGCTTAGCGCTAGGGGACACAGATACGCAGTATTTT,CASSLALGDTDTQYF